A few counts support the clone carrying this T cell receptor beta chain. The antigen remains unidentified. TCRdb reprocessed the 5' RACE reads with MiXCR, giving one entry per CDR3 protein. The sample shows about 240,000 distinct CDR3 sequences, approximately 9% of them seen only once. This specimen belongs to a study of CD8 T cells in ankylosing spondylitis. Study observations and caveats: Reportedly, significant enrichment of disease-linked clones occurred in matched ankylosing spondylitis synovial fluid. Several of the motif variants were reported before in synovial fluid and blood from reactive arthritis.

V lost 5 bases and J lost 4; bases outside the gene matches: 10. Germline CDR1 is SEHNR and CDR2 is FQNEAQ (reference sequence). The CDR3 length is 16 residues. The rearrangement joins TRBV7-9 to TRBJ2-3; 9 positions agree with TRBD2. Input material: blood, either unsorted or a sorted T cell fraction (not recorded which). The TCR was taken from a male donor with ankylosing spondylitis or in good health (not recorded which). The chain's CDR3 is CASSPMRAGGPDTQYF. For the CDR3, the DNA is TGTGCCAGCAGCCCCATGAGGGCGGGAGGGCCAGATACGCAGTATTTT.